A single sample is the source of the 13 T cell receptor beta chains below, sequenced in a study of molecular identifiers for immune sequencing clone quantification. TCRdb independently ran MiXCR on the PCR reads; one entry per CDR3 protein. Here the sample spans approximately 670,000 distinct CDR3 sequences, 15% to 20% being singletons. Sequencing was done on a sample of naive CD8+ T cells from blood, with Jurkat cell RNA spiked in. The subset: FACS-sorted CD8+CD4-CCR7+CD45RA+ naive T cells. Receptors originate from a human donor in good health. Some libraries in this study had Jurkat cell RNA spiked in.

This clonotype came up many times. The rearrangement links TRBV7-6 to TRBJ2-3, with D possibly being TRBD1 (5 bases). Germline V lookup: CDR1 SGHVS, CDR2 FNYEAQ. The CDR3 is 15 amino acids. Trimming shortened V by 2 bases and J by 3 bases, and 12 bases separated the two germline ends. The CDR3 spells CASSLLVRDTDTQYF. The CDR3, as DNA: TGTGCCAGCAGCTTACTCGTCAGGGATACAGATACGCAGTATTTT.

This clonotype has a count of ten or more. V gene TRBV5-5 combines with J gene TRBJ2-6; 14 nucleotides match TRBD2. Germline trimming cut 3 bases from V and 5 bases from J; bases unmatched to any gene: 4. Looked up from germline, CDR1 is SGHKS and CDR2 is YYEKEE (reference sequence). This CDR3 is 17 amino acids long. The CDR3 region is CASSSGTSGRWANVLTF. The DNA of the CDR3 is TGTGCCAGCAGCTCCGGGACTAGCGGGAGATGGGCCAACGTCCTGACTTTC.

This rearrangement joins TRBV11-3 to TRBJ1-1; D call uncertain. Deletions cut 3 bases from V and 7 bases from J, with 12 bases between. Per germline, CDR1 SGHNT and CDR2 YENEEA. This CDR3 is built from 13 residues. The CDR3 nucleotides read TGTGCCAGCAGCTTCGGCGGTGGGGATGAAGCTTTCTTT. This encodes CASSFGGGDEAFF.

CDR3 protein: CASSEPWSLNTEAFF. The CDR3 nucleotides are TGCGCCAGCAGCGAACCGTGGAGCTTGAACACTGAAGCTTTCTTT. This chain uses TRBV10-2 with TRBJ1-1; no reliable D call. Trimming cost V 6 bases and J 0 bases, with 14 bases left between them. The germline V gene has CDR1 WSHSY and CDR2 SAAADI. The CDR3 contains 15 residues.

This clonotype has at least ten counts. Here the CDR3 DNA reads TGTGCCAGCAGCTCCCTGACAGGCAAGAGCTCCTACGAGCAGTACTTC. Amino acids: CASSSLTGKSSYEQYF. The J gene is TRBJ2-7, the V gene TRBV7-2; D might be TRBD1 (6 bases). Germline V CDR1 and CDR2: SGHTA, FQGNSA. Trimming left V 4 bases short and J 0 bases short, with 16 bases between. CDR3 length: 16 residues.

The CDR3 here is CASSPTSGQGAGGYTF. The CDR3 nucleotides read TGCGCCAGCAGCCCAACCTCGGGACAGGGGGCGGGCGGCTACACCTTC. The chain employs TRBV4-1 and TRBJ1-2, with 12 bases identical to TRBD1. V gave up 4 bases and J gave up 8 bases; unmatched junction bases: 11. Germline V gene sequence: CDR1 MGHRA, CDR2 YSYEKL. The CDR3 runs to 16 residues.

The V gene is TRBV9, the J gene TRBJ2-5, with 8 positions matching TRBD1. From germline, CDR1 is SGDLS and CDR2 YYNGEE. Unmatched junction bases numbered 12, after V lost 3 bases and J lost 2 bases. The CDR3 is made up of 17 amino acids. CDR3 bases: TGTGCCAGCAGCGCCTCGACAGGGGTTGTCGCGCAAGAGACCCAGTACTTC. It encodes CASSASTGVVAQETQYF.

On this clonotype itself: Given a much more abundant clone one base away, this may be a read error. This chain uses TRBV29-1 with TRBJ2-7, with 9 positions matching TRBD1. The CDR3 contains 12 residues. Germline CDR1 is SQVTM and CDR2 is ANQGSEA. CDR3 region: CSVSTGGYGQYF. The CDR3 DNA is TGCAGCGTCTCCACAGGGGGCTACGGGCAGTACTTC.

Many counts were recorded for this clonotype. This chain uses TRBV20-1 with TRBJ1-5; D gene uncertain. V shed 0 bases and J shed 6 bases, with 6 bases lying between them. The CDR3 covers 12 residues. The germline V gene encodes CDR1 DFQATT and CDR2 SNEGSKA (reference sequence). CDR3 sequence (DNA): TGCAGTGCTAGAGAGGGATCTCAGCCCCAGCATTTT. It codes for CSAREGSQPQHF.

Comments on this clonotype: A read error may be the cause here, since a much bigger clone is one base away. The chain is built from TRBV19 and TRBJ1-4; the D gene is possibly TRBD1 (5 bases). V lost 11 bases and J lost 6, with 16 bases in between. Germline CDR1 LNHDA, CDR2 SQIVND (reference sequence). This CDR3 has 13 residues. CDR3 loop: CAGGTGVHEKLFF. The CDR3 nucleotides read TGTGCCGGCGGAACGGGGGTCCATGAAAAACTGTTTTTT.

This clonotype was picked up many times. Germline and junction disagree at one end, which may indicate a read error. DNA of the CDR3: TGCGCCAGCAGACAAGACAGGGCTAGCACAGATACGCAGTATTTT. Translating gives CASRQDRASTDTQYF. The chain combines TRBV4-3 with TRBJ2-3, with 7 nucleotides matching TRBD1. Germline V gene sequence: CDR1 LGHNA, CDR2 YSLEER. The CDR3 runs 15 residues.

This clonotype was counted at least ten times. The chain joins TRBV7-9 to TRBJ1-5; D uncertain. Germline V CDR1 and CDR2: SEHNR, FQNEAQ (reference sequence). V lost 8 bases and J lost 6, with 14 bases in between. There are 13 residues in the CDR3. CDR3 DNA sequence: TGTGCCAGCTCCCGGGAACCCAGTCAGCCCCAGCATTTT. Its translation: CASSREPSQPQHF.

The chain recombines TRBV19 with TRBJ2-1, with D uncertain. Deletions cut 3 bases from V and 2 bases from J, with 8 bases between. The length of the CDR3 is 14 residues. CDR1 and CDR2 (germline): LNHDA, SQIVND (reference sequence). CDR3 in amino acids: CASSITDAYNEQFF. As DNA, the CDR3 is TGTGCCAGTAGTATCACGGATGCCTACAATGAGCAGTTCTTC.